The 18 T cell receptor beta chains below were found in one sample sequenced in a study of early T cells in non-severe SARS-CoV-2 infection. TCRdb re-derived calls from the 5' RACE reads in MiXCR, one entry per CDR3 protein. The sample has 42,000 or so distinct CDR3 sequences, about 6.5% seen once. The input for sequencing was whole blood, taken at baseline. These receptors were collected from an adult who was a healthcare worker with PCR-confirmed SARS-CoV-2 infection or an uninfected control (not recorded which).

This clonotype was found a few times. This sequence joins TRBV6-5 and TRBJ2-5, with D possibly being TRBD1 (6 bases). The CDR3 loop spans 12 amino acids. Germline loops: CDR1 MNHEY, CDR2 SVGAGI. The V end was cut by 7 bases, the J end by 5 bases, with 11 bases between. This chain's CDR3 is CASKTGQETQYF. The CDR3 DNA sequence: TGTGCCAGCAAAACAGGGCAGGAGACCCAGTACTTC.

The V gene is TRBV7-2, the J gene TRBJ1-1; 7 nucleotides line up with TRBD1. Germline assignment: CDR1 SGHTA and CDR2 FQGNSA. The V and J ends lost 2 bases and 4 bases, in that order; junction bases with no gene match: 4. The CDR3 spans 14 residues. The CDR3, as DNA: TGTGCCAGCAGCTTATTAGGGGGCCTCACTGAAGCTTTCTTT. Its translation is CASSLLGGLTEAFF.

This clonotype was recorded at least ten times. The chain employs TRBV5-6 and TRBJ2-1; D gene uncertain. The CDR3 covers 12 residues. Germline values: CDR1 SGHDT, CDR2 YYEEEE. Trimming shortened V by 4 bases and J by 5 bases, and 7 bases separated the two germline ends. The CDR3 reads CASSGWDNEQFF. DNA of the CDR3: TGTGCCAGCAGCGGATGGGACAATGAGCAGTTCTTC. The variable domain in full, with the rest retrieved from reference TRBV5-6 and TRBJ2-1, is DAGVTQSPTHLIKTRGQQVTLRCSPKSGHDTVSWYQQALGQGPQFIFQYYEEEERQRGNFPDRFSGHQFPNYSSELNVNALLLGDSALYLCASSGWDNEQFFGPGTRLTVL.

In its sample, this clonotype was seen many times. The V call is TRBV12-3 or TRBV12-4, the J call TRBJ2-7, with 12 bases lining up with TRBD2. The ends lost 6 bases at V and 2 bases at J; junction bases unmatched: 5. There are 15 residues in the CDR3. The DNA of the CDR3 is TGTGCCAGCAGCCGAGGACTAGCGGGGACCTACGAGCAGTACTTC. Translated: CASSRGLAGTYEQYF.

This clonotype was recorded a few times. J is TRBJ2-5 and V is TRBV7-3, with 9 bases aligning to TRBD2. Per the germline V gene, CDR1 is SGHTA and CDR2 is FQGTGA. Unmatched junction bases numbered 3, after V lost 2 bases and J lost 2 bases. The CDR3 length is 15 residues. CDR3 bases: TGTGCCAGCAGCTTATTGCGGGGGGGTCAAGAGACCCAGTACTTC. The encoded protein is CASSLLRGGQETQYF. The whole variable domain, filled in from reference TRBV7-3 and TRBJ2-5, reads GAGVSQTPSNKVTEKGKYVELRCDPISGHTALYWYRQSLGQGPEFLIYFQGTGAADDSGLPNDRFFAVRPEGSVSTLKIQRTERGDSAVYLCASSLLRGGQETQYFGPGTRLLVL.

This clonotype was detected a few times. This chain uses TRBV28 with TRBJ1-2, with D uncertain. With 1 base removed from V and 0 bases from J, the gap between germline ends came to 9 bases. The CDR3 runs 15 residues. Per germline, CDR1 MDHEN and CDR2 SYDVKM. As DNA, the CDR3 is TGTGCCAGCAGTTTATTGGCAGGAGCTAACTATGGCTACACCTTC. It yields the protein CASSLLAGANYGYTF.

This clonotype was counted between two and nine times. The chain carries TRBV7-2 and TRBJ2-2, with D maybe TRBD1 (5 bases). The V and J ends lost 3 bases and 5 bases respectively, with 13 bases between them. The germline V gene encodes CDR1 SGHTA and CDR2 FQGNSA. This CDR3 has 15 amino acids. CDR3 sequence reads: CASSFRGARTGELFF. DNA for the CDR3: TGTGCCAGCAGCTTTAGGGGTGCAAGGACCGGGGAGCTGTTTTTT.

In its sample, this clonotype was seen many times. The V gene is TRBV20-1, the J gene TRBJ1-6; D is perhaps TRBD1 (5 bases). Germline V gene data show CDR1 as DFQATT and CDR2 as SNEGSKA (reference sequence). Trimming stripped 4 bases from V and 1 base from J, with 14 bases between. The CDR3 runs 16 residues. The CDR3: CSANSQGNSYNSPLHF. In DNA form, the CDR3 reads TGCAGTGCTAATTCCCAGGGCAATTCCTATAATTCACCCCTCCACTTT.

The table lists this clonotype with many counts. The chain employs TRBV12-3 or TRBV12-4 and TRBJ2-6; maybe TRBD2 (7 bases). V was shortened by 6 bases and J by 2 bases, with 20 bases between the two germline ends. The CDR3 sequence is 18 residues long. The CDR3 DNA sequence: TGTGCCAGCAGCCCCAATGGGGGGGCGCTGGCTGGGGCCAACGTCCTGACTTTC. Protein product: CASSPNGGALAGANVLTF.

Many counts were recorded for this clonotype. This chain uses TRBV12-3 or TRBV12-4 with TRBJ1-2; D unresolved. V dropped 5 bases and J dropped 2 bases, with 12 bases sitting between them. The CDR3 runs to 14 residues. The CDR3 DNA is TGTGCCAGCAGTACACCTGGTGGGAACTATGGCTACACCTTC. The encoded protein is CASSTPGGNYGYTF.

This clonotype came up a few times. The rearrangement uses TRBV11-2 and TRBJ1-1; tentatively, D is TRBD1 (6 bases). The V gene lost 5 bases and the J gene lost 5 bases, with 18 bases spanning the gap. The CDR3 extends over 15 amino acids. The V gene's germline CDR1 is SGHAT and CDR2 FQNNGV. CDR3 DNA: TGTGCCAGCAGCCGTTCTGGGGGGGCTGGGACTGAAGCTTTCTTT. It specifies CASSRSGGAGTEAFF.

The sample holds many counts of this clonotype. The rearrangement links TRBV28 to TRBJ1-5; weak D call: TRBD1 (5 bases). The germline CDR1 and CDR2 sequences are MDHEN and SYDVKM. V lost 4 bases and J lost 3, with 10 bases in between. CDR3 length: 14 residues. The CDR3: CASSYQGFNQPQHF. The CDR3 nucleotides are TGTGCCAGCAGTTATCAGGGCTTCAATCAGCCCCAGCATTTT.

This clonotype has at least ten counts. The V and J genes are TRBV20-1 and TRBJ1-1; 7 bases are shared with TRBD1. The germline CDR1 and CDR2 sequences are DFQATT and SNEGSKA (reference sequence). V lost 6 bases to trimming and J lost 0 bases; unmatched junction nucleotides: 13. The CDR3 length is 16 residues. In DNA, the CDR3 is TGCAGTGCCACAACCCCCAGACAGGGAATGAACACTGAAGCTTTCTTT. Translating it yields CSATTPRQGMNTEAFF.

V and J are TRBV27 and TRBJ2-2; 8 nucleotides match TRBD2. The CDR3 consists of 13 residues. The V gene's germline CDR1 is MNHEY and CDR2 SMNVEV (reference sequence). As DNA, the CDR3 is TGTGCTTCCTCGGGGGGGCTGACCGGGGAGCTGTTTTTT. It encodes CASSGGLTGELFF.

There are many counts of this clonotype. The V call is TRBV15, the J call TRBJ2-2; TRBD2 agrees at 7 bases. The V gene's germline CDR1 is LNHNV and CDR2 YYDKDF (reference sequence). The CDR3 sequence is 15 residues long. J gave up 6 bases and V 1 base, and 5 bases lay outside the gene matches. The CDR3 DNA follows: TGTGCCACCAGCAGAGGACTAGCCGTTGCCGGGGAGCTGTTTTTT. This gives the protein CATSRGLAVAGELFF. Using reference TRBV15 and TRBJ2-2 for the parts outside the CDR3, the full variable domain is DAMVIQNPRYQVTQFGKPVTLSCSQTLNHNVMYWYQQKSSQAPKLLFHYYDKDFNNEADTPDNFQSRRPNTSFCFLDIRSPGLGDTAMYLCATSRGLAVAGELFFGEGSRLTVL.

This clonotype has at least ten counts. The chain carries TRBV20-1 and TRBJ2-3; D is unclear. The V end lost 6 bases, the J end lost 1 base, and 17 bases lay between the germline ends. This CDR3 contains 15 residues. The germline gives CDR1 DFQATT, CDR2 SNEGSKA (reference sequence). This chain's CDR3 is CSAQSSSDRTDTQYF. CDR3 in DNA: TGCAGTGCCCAGTCGTCCAGCGACCGCACAGATACGCAGTATTTT.

This clonotype was seen many times. The chain uses TRBV5-8 and TRBJ2-7, with unresolved D. Germline lookup yields CDR1 SGHTS and CDR2 YDEGEE. This CDR3 has 17 residues. V was pared by 1 base and J by 4 bases, with 21 bases between. The CDR3 is CASSLFRFDKMRYEQYF. The CDR3 DNA sequence: TGTGCCAGCAGCTTGTTTCGGTTCGACAAAATGAGGTACGAGCAGTACTTC.

This clonotype was counted ten times or more. This chain links TRBV5-6 with TRBJ2-1; 8 bases line up with TRBD2. This CDR3 region has 16 residues. CDR1 and CDR2 from the germline V gene are SGHDT and YYEEEE. V dropped 2 bases and J dropped 0; count of bases not matched to a gene: 4. The CDR3 bases are TGTGCCAGCAGCTTCGGTCTAGCGGGCTCCTACAATGAGCAGTTCTTC. Its translation: CASSFGLAGSYNEQFF.